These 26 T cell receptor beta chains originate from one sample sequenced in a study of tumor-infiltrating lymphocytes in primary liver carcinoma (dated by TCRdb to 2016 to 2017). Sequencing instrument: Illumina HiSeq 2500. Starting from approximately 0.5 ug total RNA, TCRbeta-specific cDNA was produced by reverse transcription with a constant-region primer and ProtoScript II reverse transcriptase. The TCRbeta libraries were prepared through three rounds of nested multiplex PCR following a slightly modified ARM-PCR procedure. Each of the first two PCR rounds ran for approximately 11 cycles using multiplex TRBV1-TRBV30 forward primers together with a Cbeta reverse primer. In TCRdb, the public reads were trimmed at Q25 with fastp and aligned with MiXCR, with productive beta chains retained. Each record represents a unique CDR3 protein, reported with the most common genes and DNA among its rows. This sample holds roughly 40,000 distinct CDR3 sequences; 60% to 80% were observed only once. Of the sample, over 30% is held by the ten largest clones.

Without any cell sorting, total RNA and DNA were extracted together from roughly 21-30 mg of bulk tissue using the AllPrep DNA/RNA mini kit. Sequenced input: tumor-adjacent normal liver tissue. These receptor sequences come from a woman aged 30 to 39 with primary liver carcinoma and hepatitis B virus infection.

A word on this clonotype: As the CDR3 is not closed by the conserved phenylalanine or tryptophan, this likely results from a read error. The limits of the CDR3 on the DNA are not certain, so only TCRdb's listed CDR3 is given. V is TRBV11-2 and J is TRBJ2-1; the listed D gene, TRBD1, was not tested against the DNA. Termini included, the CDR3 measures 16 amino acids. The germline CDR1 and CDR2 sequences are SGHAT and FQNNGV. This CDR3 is CVSSWAGTGGYNEQIL.

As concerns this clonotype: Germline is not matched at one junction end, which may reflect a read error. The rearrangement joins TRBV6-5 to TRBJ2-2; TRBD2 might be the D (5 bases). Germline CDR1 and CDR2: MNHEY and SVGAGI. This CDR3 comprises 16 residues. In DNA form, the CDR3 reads TGTGCCAGCAGGTGGACTGGCACCCGAGGCACCGGGGAGTTGTTTTTT. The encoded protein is CASRWTGTRGTGELFF.

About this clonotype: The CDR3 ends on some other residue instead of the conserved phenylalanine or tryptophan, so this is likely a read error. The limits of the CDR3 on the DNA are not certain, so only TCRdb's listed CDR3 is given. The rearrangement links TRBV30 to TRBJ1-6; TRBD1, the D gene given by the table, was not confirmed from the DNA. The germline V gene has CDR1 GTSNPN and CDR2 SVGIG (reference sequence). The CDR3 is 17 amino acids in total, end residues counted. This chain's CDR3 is CAWSVPWNYREGSPHHL.

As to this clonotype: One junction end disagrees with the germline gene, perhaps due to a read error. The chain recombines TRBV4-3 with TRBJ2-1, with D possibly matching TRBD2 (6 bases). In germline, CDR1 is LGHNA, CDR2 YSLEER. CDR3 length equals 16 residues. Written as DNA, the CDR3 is TGTGCCAGCAGCCAAGATGCGGGAAGCTCCTACAATGAGAAGTCCTTC. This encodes CASSQDAGSSYNEKSF.

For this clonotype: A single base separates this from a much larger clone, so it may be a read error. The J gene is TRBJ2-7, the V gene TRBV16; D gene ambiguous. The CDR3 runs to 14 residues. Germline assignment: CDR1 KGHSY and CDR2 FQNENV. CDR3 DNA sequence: TGTGCCAGAAGCCAATCTCCGGGCAGCTTGGAGCAGTACTTC. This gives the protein CARSQSPGSLEQYF.

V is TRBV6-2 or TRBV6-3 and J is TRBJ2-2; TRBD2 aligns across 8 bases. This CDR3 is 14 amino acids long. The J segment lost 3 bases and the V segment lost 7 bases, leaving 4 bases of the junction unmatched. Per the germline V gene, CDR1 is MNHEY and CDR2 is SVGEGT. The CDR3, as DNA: TGTGCCAGCATTGTAGCGGGGCACACCGGGGAGCTGTTTTTT. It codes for CASIVAGHTGELFF.

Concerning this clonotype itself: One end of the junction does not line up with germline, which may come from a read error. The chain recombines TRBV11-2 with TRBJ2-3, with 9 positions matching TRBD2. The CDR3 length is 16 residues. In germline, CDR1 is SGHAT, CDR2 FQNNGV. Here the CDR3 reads CASSRGGGLSTDTQYF. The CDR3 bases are TGTGCCAGTAGTCGCGGGGGGGGCCTAAGCACAGATACACAGTATTTT.

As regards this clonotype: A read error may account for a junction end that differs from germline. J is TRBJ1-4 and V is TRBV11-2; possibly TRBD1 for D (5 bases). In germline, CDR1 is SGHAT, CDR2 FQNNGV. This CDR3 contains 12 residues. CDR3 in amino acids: CANSPCGGKLFF. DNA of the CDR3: TGTGCCAACAGCCCCTGTGGGGGAAAACTGTTCTTT.

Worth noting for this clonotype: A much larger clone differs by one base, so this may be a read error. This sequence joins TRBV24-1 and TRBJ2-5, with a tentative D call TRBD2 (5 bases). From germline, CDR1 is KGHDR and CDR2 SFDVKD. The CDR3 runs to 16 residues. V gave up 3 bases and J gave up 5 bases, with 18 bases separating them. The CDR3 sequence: CATSDPIARVTETQYF. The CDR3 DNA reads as TGTGCCACCAGTGATCCAATAGCGAGAGTCACCGAGACCCAGTACTTC.

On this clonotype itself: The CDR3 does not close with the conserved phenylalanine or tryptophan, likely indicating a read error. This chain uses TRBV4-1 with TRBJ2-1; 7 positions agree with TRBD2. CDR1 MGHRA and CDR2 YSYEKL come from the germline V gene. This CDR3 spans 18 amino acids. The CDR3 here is CAGSQDTLLSAGDNEQFS. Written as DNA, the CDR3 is TGCGCCGGCAGCCAAGACACCCTTCTTTCGGCGGGGGACAATGAGCAGTTCTCC.

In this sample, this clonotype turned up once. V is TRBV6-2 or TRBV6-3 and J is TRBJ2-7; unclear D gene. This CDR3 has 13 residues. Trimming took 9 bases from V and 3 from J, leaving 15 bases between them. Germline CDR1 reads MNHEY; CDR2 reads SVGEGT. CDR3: CARAIGGLYEQYF. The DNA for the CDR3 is TGTGCCAGGGCGATAGGCGGCCTCTACGAGCAGTACTTC.

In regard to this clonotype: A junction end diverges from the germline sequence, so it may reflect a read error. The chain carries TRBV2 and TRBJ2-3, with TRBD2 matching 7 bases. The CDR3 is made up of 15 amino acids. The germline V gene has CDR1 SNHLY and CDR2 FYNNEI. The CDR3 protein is CACKGGRFHTDTHYF. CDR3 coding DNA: TGTGCCTGCAAAGGCGGGAGATTTCACACAGATACGCACTATTTT.

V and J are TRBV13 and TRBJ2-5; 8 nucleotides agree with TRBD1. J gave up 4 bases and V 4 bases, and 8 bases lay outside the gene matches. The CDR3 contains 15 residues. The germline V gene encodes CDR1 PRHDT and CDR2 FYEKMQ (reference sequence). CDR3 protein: CASSYEGQGLETQYF. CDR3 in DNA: TGTGCCAGCAGCTACGAAGGACAGGGTTTAGAGACCCAGTACTTC. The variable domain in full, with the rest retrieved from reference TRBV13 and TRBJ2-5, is AAGVIQSPRHLIKEKRETATLKCYPIPRHDTVYWYQQGPGQDPQFLISFYEKMQSDKGSIPDRFSAQQFSDYHSELNMSSLELGDSALYFCASSYEGQGLETQYFGPGTRLLVL.

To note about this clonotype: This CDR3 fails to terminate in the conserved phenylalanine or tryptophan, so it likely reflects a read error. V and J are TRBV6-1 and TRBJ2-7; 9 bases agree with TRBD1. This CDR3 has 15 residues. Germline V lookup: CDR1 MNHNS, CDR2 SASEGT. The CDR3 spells CANSESGTGSYEQYL. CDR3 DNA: TGTGCCAACAGTGAATCCGGGACAGGGTCCTACGAGCAGTACCTC.

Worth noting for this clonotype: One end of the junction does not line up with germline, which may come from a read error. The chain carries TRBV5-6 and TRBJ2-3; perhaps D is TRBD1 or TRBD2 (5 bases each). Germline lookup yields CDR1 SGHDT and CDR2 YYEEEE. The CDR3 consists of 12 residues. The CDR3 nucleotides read TGTGCCACCAGCCTGGGGGCAGATACGCAGTATTTT. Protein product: CATSLGADTQYF.

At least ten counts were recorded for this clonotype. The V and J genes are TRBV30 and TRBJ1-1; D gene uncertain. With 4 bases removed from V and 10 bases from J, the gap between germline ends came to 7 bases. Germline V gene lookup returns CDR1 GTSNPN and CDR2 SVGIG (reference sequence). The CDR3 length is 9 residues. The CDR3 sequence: CAWMVGAFF. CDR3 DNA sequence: TGTGCCTGGATGGTTGGAGCTTTCTTT.

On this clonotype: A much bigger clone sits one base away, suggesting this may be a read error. The chain's CDR3 is CASSLKPGGVGGTQYF. Here the CDR3 DNA reads TGCGCCAGCAGCTTGAAGCCAGGGGGCGTCGGGGGGACCCAGTACTTC. The rearrangement links TRBV5-1 to TRBJ2-5; TRBD1 matches 8 bases. Germline loops: CDR1 SGHRS, CDR2 YFSETQ. There are 16 residues in the CDR3. Trimming removed 1 base from V and 7 bases from J; junction bases left unmatched: 12.

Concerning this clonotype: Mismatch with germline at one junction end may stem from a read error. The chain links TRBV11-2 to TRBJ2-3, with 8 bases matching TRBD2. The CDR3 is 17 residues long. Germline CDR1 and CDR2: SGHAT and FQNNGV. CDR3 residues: CASSHRVSGSLTNTQYF. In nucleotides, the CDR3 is TGTGCCAGCAGCCATCGAGTGAGCGGGAGTCTCACAAATACGCAGTATTTT. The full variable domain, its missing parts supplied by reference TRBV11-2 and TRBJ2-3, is EAGVAQSPRYKIIEKRQSVAFWCNPISGHATLYWYQQILGQGPKLLIQFQNNGVVDDSQLPKDRFSAERLKGVDSTLKIQPAKLEDSAVYLCASSHRVSGSLTNTQYFGPGTRLTVL.

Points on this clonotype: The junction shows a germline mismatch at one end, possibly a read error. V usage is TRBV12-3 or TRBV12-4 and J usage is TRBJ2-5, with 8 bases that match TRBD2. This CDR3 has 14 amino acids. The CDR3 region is CASEGSGSWETHYF. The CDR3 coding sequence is TGTGCCAGCGAAGGAAGCGGGAGCTGGGAGACCCATTACTTC.

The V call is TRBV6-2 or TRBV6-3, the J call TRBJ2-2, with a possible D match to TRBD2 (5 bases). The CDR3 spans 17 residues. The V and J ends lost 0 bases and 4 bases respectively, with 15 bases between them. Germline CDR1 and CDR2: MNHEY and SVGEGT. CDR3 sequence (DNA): TGTGCCAGCAGTTACTCCCCTGGGGAGAGAGGCACCGGGGAGCTGTTTTTT. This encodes CASSYSPGERGTGELFF.

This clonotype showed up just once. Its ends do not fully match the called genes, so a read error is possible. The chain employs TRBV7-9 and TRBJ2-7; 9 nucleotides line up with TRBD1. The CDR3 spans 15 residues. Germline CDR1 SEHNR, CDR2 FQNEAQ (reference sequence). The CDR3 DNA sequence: TGTGCCAGCAGTTCACAGGGGGCATGGGATGACGAGCAGAACTTC. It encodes CASSSQGAWDDEQNF.

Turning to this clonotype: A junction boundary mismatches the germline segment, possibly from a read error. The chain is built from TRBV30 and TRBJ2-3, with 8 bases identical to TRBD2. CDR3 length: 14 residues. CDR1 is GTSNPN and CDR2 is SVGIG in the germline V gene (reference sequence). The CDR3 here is CAWNRHGGADTQYF. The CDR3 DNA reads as TGTGCCTGGAACCGGCACGGGGGGGCAGATACACAGTATTTT.

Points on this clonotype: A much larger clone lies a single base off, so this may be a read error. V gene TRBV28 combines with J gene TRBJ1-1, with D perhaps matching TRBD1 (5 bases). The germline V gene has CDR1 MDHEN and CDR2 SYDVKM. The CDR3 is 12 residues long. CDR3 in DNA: TGTGCCAACAGTTTCCGACAGACTAAAGCTTTCTTT. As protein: CANSFRQTKAFF.

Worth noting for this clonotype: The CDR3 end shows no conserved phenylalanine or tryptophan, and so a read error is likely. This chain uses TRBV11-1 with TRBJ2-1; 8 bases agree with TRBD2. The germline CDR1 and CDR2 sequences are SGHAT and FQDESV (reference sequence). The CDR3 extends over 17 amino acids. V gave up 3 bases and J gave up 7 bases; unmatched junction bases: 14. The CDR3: CASSLAVLVAGLNEQFL. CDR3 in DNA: TGTGCCAGCAGCTTGGCAGTCCTGGTAGCGGGGTTAAATGAGCAGTTCCTC.

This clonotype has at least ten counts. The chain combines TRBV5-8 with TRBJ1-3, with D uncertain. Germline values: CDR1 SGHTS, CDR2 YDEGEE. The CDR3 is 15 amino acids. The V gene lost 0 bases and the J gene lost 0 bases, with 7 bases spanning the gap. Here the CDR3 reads CASSLGTGSGNTIYF. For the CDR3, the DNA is TGTGCCAGCAGCTTGGGGACGGGCTCTGGAAACACCATATATTTT.

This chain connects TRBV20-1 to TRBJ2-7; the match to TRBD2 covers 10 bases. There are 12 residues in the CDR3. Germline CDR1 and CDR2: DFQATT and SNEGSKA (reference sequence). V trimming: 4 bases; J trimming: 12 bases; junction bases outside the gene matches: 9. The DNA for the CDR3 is TGCAGTGCTACGATACTAGCGGGGTCGGTGTACTTC. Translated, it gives CSATILAGSVYF.